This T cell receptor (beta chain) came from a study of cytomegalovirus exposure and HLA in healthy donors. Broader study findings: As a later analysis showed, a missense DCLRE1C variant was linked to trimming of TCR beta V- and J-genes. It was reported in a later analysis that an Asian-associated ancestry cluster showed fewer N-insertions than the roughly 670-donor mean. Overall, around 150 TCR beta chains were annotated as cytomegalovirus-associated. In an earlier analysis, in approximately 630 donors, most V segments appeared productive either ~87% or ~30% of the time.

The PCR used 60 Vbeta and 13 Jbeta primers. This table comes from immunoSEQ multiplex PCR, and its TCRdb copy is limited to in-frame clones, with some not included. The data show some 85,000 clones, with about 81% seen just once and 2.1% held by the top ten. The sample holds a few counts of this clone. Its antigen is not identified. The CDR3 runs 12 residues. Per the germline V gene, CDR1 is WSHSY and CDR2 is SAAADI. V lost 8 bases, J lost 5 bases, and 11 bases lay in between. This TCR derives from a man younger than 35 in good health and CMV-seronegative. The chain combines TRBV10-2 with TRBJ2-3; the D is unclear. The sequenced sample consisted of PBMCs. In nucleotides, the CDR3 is TGCGCCAGCTCCCCTTCCGGAGATACGCAGTATTTT. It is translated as CASSPSGDTQYF.